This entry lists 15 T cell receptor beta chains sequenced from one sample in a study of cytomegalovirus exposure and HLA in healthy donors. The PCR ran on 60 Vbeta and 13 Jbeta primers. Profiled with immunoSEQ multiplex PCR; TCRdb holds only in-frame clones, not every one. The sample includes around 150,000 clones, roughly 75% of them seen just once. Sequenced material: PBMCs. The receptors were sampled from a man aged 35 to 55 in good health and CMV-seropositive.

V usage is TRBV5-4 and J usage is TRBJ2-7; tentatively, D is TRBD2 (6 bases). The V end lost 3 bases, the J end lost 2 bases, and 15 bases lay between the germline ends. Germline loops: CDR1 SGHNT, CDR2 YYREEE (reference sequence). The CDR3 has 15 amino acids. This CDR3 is CASSSPQRAAYEQYF. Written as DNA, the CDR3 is TGTGCCAGCAGCTCCCCTCAGCGGGCCGCCTACGAGCAGTACTTC.

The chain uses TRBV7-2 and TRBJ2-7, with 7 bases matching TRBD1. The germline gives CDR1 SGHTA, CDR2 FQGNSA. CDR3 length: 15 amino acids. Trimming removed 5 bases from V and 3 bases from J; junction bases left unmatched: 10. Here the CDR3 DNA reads TGTGCCAGCAGCCCGAATTACGGGACAGTCTACGAGCAGTACTTC. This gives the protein CASSPNYGTVYEQYF.

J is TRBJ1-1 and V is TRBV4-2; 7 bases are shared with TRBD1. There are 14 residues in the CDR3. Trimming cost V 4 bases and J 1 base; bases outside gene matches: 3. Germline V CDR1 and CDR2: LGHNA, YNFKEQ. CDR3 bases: TGTGCCAGCAGCCTAAACAGGGGGAACACTGAAGCTTTCTTT. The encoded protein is CASSLNRGNTEAFF.

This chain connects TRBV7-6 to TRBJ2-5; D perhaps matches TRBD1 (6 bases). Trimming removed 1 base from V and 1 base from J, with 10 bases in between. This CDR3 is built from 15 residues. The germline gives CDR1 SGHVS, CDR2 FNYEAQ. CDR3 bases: TGTGCCAGCAGCTTAGGGGGGCTCGTCCAAGAGACCCAGTACTTC. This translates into CASSLGGLVQETQYF.

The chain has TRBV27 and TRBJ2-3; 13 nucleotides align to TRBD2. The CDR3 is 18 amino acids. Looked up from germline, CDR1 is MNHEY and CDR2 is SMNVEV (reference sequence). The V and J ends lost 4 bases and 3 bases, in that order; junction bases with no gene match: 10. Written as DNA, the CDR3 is TGTGCCAGCAGTTCCCCCGGACTAGCGGGGGATGAAACAGATACGCAGTATTTT. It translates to CASSSPGLAGDETDTQYF.

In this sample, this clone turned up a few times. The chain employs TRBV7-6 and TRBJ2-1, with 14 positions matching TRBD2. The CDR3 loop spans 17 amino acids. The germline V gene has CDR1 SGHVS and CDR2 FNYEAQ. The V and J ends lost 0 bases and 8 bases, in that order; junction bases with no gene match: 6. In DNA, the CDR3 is TGTGCCAGCAGCTTAGCGACTAGCGGGGGGGCATTGTATGAGCAGTTCTTC. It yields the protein CASSLATSGGALYEQFF.

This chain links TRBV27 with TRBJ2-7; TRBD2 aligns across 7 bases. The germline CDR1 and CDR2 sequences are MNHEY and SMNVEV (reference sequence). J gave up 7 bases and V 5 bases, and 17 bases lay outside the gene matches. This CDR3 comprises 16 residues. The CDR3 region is CASSPSLGGSAREQYF. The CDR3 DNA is TGTGCCAGCAGTCCCTCCCTGGGAGGGTCGGCGCGTGAGCAGTACTTC.

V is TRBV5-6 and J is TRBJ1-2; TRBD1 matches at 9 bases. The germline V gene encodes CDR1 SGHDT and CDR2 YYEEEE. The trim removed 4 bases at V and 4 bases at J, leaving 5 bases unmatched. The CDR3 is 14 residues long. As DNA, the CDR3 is TGTGCCAGCAGCCGACAGGGGGGGCCCTATGGCTACACCTTC. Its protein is CASSRQGGPYGYTF.

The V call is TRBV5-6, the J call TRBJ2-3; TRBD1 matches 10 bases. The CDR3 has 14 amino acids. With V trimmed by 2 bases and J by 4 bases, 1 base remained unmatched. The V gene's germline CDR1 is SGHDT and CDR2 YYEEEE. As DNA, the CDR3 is TGTGCCAGCAGCTTCGGACAGGGGGCAGATACGCAGTATTTT. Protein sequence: CASSFGQGADTQYF.

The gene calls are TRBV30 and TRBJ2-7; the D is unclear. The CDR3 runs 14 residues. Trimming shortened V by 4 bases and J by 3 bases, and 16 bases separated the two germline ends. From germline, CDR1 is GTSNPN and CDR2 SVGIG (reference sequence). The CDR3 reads CAWTSKSPYYEQYF. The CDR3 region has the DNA TGTGCCTGGACATCCAAAAGCCCGTACTACGAGCAGTACTTC.

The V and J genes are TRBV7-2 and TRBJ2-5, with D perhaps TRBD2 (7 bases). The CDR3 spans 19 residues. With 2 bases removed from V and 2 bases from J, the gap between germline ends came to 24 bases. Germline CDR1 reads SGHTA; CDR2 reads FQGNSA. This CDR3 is CASSLSPRQGGGRQETQYF. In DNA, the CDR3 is TGTGCCAGCAGCTTATCTCCGAGACAAGGCGGGGGCCGACAAGAGACCCAGTACTTC.

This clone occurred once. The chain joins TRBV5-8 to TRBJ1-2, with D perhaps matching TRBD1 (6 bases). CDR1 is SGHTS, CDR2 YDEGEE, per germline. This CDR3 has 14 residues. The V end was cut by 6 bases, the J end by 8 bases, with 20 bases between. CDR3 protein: CASTLVRGAEGYTF. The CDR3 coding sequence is TGTGCCAGCACCCTAGTCAGGGGAGCGGAGGGCTACACCTTC.

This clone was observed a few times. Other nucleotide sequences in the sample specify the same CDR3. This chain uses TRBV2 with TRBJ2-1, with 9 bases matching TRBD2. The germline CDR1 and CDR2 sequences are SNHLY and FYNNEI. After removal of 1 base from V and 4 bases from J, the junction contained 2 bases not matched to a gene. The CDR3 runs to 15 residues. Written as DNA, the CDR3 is TGTGCCAGCAGTGAAGAAGCGGGGGGTTACAATGAGCAGTTCTTC. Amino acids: CASSEEAGGYNEQFF.

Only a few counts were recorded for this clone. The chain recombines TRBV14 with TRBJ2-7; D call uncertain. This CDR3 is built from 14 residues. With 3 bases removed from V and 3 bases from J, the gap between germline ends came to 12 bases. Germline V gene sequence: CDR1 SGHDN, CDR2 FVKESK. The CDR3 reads CASSHNIGVYEQYF. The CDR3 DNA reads TGTGCCAGCAGCCACAATATAGGAGTCTACGAGCAGTACTTC.

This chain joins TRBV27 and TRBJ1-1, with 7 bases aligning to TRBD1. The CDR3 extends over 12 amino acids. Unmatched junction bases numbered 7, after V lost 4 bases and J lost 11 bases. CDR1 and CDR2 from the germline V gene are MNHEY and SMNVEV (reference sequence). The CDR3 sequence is CASSSVTGMAFF. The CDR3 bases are TGTGCCAGCAGTTCAGTGACAGGGATGGCTTTCTTT.